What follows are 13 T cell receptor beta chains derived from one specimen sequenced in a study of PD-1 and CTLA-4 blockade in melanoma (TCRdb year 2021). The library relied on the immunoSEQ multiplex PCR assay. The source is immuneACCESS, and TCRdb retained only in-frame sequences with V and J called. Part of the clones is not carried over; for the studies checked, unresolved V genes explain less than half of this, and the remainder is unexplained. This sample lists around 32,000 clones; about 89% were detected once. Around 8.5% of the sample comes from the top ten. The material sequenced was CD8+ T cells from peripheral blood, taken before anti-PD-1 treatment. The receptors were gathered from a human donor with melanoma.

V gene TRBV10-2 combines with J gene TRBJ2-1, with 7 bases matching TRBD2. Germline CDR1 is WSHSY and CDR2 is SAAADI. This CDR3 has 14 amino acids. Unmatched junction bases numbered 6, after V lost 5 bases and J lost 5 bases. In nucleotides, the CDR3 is TGCGCCAGCAGTCTTAGCGGGCGACACAATGAGCAGTTCTTC. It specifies CASSLSGRHNEQFF.

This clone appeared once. Here the CDR3 reads CASSLAILGTLEGNTIYF. As DNA, the CDR3 is TGTGCCAGCAGCTTAGCCATTCTCGGGACCCTTGAAGGAAACACCATATATTTT. The chain joins TRBV7-9 to TRBJ1-3; tentatively, D is TRBD1 (5 bases). V dropped 0 bases and J dropped 4 bases, with 19 bases sitting between them. The CDR3 runs to 18 residues. Germline CDR1 reads SEHNR; CDR2 reads FQNEAQ (reference sequence).

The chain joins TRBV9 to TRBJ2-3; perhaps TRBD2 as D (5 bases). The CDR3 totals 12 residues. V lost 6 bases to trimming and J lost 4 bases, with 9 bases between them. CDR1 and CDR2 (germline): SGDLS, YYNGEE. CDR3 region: CASTGLSDTQYF. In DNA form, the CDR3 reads TGTGCCAGCACGGGATTGTCAGATACGCAGTATTTT.

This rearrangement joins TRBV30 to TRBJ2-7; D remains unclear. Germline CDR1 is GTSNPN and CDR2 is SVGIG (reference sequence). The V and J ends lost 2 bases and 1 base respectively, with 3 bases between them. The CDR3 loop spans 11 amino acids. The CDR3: CAWSTSYEQYF. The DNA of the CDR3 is TGTGCCTGGAGTACGTCCTACGAGCAGTACTTC.

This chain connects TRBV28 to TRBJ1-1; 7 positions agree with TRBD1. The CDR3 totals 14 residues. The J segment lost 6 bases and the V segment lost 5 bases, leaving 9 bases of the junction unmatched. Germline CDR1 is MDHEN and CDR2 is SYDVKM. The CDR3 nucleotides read TGTGCCAGCAGTCCTCAGGGGGGGTACGCTGAAGCTTTCTTT. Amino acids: CASSPQGGYAEAFF.

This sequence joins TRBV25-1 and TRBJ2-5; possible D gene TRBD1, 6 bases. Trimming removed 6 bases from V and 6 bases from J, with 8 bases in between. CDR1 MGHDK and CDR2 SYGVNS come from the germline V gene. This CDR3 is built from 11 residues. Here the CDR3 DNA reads TGTGCCAGCAGCAGGGGCCAGACCCAGTACTTC. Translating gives CASSRGQTQYF.

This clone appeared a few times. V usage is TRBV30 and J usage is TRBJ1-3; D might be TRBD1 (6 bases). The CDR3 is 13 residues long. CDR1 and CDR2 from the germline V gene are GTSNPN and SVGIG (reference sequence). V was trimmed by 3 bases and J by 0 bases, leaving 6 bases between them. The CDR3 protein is CAWSRGSGNTIYF. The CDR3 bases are TGTGCCTGGAGCAGGGGCTCTGGAAACACCATATATTTT.

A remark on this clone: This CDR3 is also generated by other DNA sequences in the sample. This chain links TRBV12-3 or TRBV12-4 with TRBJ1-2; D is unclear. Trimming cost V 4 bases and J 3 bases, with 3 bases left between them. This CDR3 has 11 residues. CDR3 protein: CASSSDYGYTF. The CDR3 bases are TGTGCCAGCAGTTCGGACTATGGCTACACCTTC.

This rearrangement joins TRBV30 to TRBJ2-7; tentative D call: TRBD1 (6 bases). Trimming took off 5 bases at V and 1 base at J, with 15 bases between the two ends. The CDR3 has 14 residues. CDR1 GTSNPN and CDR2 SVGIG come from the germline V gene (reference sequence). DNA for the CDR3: TGTGCCTGGGAACCGGGACACGGATCCTACGAGCAGTACTTC. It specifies CAWEPGHGSYEQYF.

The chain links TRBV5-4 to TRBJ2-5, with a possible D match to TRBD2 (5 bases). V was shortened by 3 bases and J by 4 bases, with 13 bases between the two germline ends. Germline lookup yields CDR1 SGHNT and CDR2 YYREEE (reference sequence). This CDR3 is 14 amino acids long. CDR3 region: CASSSDSRGETQYF. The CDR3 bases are TGTGCCAGCAGCTCCGACTCTCGGGGAGAGACCCAGTACTTC.

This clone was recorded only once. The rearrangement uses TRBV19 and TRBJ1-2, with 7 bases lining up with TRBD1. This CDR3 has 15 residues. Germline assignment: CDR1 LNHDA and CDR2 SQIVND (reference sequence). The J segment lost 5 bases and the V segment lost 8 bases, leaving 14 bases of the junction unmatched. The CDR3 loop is CASLTETGTPYGYTF. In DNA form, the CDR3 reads TGTGCCAGTCTAACCGAGACAGGGACACCTTATGGCTACACCTTC.

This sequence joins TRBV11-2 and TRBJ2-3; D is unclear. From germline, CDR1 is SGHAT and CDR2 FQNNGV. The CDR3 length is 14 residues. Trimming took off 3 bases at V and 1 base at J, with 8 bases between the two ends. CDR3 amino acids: CASSFGAGTDTQYF. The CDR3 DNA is TGTGCCAGCAGCTTCGGAGCCGGCACAGATACGCAGTATTTT. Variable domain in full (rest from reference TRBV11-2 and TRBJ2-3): EAGVAQSPRYKIIEKRQSVAFWCNPISGHATLYWYQQILGQGPKLLIQFQNNGVVDDSQLPKDRFSAERLKGVDSTLKIQPAKLEDSAVYLCASSFGAGTDTQYFGPGTRLTVL.

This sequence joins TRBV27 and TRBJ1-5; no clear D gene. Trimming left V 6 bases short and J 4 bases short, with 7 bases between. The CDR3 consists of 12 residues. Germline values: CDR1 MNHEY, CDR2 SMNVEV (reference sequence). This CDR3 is CASRSLNQPQHF. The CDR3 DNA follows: TGTGCCAGCAGGTCCCTAAATCAGCCCCAGCATTTT.